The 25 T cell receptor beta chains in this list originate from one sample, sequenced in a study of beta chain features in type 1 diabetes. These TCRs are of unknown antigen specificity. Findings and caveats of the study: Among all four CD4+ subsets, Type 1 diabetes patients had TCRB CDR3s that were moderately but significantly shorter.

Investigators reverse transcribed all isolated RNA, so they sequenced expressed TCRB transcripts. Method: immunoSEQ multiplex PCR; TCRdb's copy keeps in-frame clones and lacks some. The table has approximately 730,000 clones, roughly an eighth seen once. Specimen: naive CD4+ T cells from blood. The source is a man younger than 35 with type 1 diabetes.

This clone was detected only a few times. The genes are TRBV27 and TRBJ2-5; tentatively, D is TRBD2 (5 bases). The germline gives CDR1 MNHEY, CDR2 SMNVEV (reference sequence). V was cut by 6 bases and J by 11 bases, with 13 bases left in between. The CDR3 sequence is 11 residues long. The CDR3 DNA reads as TGTGCCAGCAGCTTGGCGAGGGAGCAGTACTTC. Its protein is CASSLAREQYF.

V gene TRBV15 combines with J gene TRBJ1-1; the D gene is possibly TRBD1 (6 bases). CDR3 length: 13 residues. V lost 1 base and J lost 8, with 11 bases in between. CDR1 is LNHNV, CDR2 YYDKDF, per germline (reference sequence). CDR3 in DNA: TGTGCCACCAGCAGAGTTTACAGGGAGGAAGCTTTCTTT. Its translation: CATSRVYREEAFF.

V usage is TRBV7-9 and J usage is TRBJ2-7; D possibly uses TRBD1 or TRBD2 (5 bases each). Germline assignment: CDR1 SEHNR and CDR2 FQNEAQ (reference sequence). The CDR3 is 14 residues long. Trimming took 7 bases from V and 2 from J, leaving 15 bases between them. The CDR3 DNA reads TGTGCCAGCAACGATAGGGGACCTACCTACGAGCAGTACTTC. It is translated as CASNDRGPTYEQYF.

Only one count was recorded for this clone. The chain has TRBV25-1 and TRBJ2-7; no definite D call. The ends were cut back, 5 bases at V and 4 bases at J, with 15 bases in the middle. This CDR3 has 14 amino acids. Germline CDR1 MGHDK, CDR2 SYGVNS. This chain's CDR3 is CASSSTGLSYEQYF. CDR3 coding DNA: TGTGCCAGCAGTTCGACGGGCCTCTCTTACGAGCAGTACTTC.

CDR3 DNA sequence: TGTGCCAGCAGGTCGCAGGGTGGGGGGCACTATGGCTACACCTTC. Translating it yields CASRSQGGGHYGYTF. The V call is TRBV9, the J call TRBJ1-2, with D tentatively TRBD1 (6 bases). CDR1 and CDR2 (germline): SGDLS, YYNGEE. Trimming removed 5 bases from V and 3 bases from J, with 17 bases in between. The CDR3 runs 15 residues.

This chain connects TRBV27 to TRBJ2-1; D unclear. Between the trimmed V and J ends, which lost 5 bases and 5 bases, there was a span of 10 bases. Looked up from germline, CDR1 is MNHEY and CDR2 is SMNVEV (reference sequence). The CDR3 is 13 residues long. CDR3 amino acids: CASSVVRHNEQFF. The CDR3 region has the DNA TGTGCCAGCAGTGTAGTGAGGCACAATGAGCAGTTCTTC.

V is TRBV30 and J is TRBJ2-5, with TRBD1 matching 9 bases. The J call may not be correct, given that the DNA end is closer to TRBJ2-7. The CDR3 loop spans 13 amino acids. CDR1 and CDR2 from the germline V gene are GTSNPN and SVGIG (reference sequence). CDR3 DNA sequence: TGTGCCTGGAGGGTTCGGACAGGGGACGAGCAGTACTTC. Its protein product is CAWRVRTGDEQYF.

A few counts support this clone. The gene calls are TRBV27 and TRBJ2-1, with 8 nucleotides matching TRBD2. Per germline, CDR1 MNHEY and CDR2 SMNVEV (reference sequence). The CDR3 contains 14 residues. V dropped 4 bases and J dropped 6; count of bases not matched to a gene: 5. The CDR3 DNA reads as TGTGCCAGCAGTTCCCGCGGACTAGCCAATGAGCAGTTCTTC. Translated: CASSSRGLANEQFF.

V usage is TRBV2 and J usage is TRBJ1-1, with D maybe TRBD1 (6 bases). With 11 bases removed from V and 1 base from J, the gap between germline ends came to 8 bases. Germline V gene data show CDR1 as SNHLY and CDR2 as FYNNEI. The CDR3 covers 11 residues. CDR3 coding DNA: TGTGCCGAGGGGGGGAACACTGAAGCTTTCTTT. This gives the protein CAEGGNTEAFF.

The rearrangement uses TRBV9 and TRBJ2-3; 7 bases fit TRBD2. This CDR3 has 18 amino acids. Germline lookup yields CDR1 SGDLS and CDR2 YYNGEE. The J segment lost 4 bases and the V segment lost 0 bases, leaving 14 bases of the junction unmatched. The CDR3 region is CASSVASGAKDGPDTQYF. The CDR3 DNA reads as TGTGCCAGCAGCGTAGCCAGCGGGGCCAAAGATGGTCCAGATACGCAGTATTTT.

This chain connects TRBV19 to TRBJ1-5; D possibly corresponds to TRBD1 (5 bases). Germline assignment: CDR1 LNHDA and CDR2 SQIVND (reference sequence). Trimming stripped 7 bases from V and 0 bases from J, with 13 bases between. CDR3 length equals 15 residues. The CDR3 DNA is TGTGCCAGTACAGACAGCACTAATAGCAATCAGCCCCAGCATTTT. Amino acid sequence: CASTDSTNSNQPQHF.

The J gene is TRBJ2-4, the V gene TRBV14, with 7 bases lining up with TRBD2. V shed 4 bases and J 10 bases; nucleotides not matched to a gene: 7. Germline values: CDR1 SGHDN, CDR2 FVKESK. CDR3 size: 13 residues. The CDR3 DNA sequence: TGTGCCAGCAGCCCCGCGGGGGTTGGGATTCAGTACTTC. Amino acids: CASSPAGVGIQYF. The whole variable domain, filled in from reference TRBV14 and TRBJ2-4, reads EAGVTQFPSHSVIEKGQTVTLRCDPISGHDNLYWYRRVMGKEIKFLLHFVKESKQDESGMPNNRFLAERTGGTYSTLKVQPAELEDSGVYFCASSPAGVGIQYFGAGTRLSVL.

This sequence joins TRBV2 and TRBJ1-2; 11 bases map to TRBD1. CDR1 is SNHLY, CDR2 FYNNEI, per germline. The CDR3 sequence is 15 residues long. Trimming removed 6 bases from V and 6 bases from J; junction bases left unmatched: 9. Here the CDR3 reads CASSLNGQGANGYTF. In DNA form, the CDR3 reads TGTGCCAGCAGCCTCAATGGACAGGGGGCAAATGGCTACACCTTC.

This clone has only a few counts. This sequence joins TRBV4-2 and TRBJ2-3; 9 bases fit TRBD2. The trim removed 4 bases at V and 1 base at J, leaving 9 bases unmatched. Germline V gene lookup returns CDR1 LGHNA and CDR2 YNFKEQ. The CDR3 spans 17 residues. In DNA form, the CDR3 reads TGTGCCAGCAGCCTGTCCGGGACTAGCCCCGGCACAGATACGCAGTATTTT. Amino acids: CASSLSGTSPGTDTQYF.

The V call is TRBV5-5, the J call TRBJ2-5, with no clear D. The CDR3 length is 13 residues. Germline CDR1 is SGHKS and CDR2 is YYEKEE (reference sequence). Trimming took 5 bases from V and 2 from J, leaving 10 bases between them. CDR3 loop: CASRDPGQETQYF. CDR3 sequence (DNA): TGTGCCAGCAGAGATCCAGGTCAAGAGACCCAGTACTTC.

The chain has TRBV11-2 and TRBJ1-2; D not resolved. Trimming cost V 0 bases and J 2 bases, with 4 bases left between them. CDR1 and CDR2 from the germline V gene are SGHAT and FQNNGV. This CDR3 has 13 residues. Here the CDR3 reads CASSLDSNYGYTF. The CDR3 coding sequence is TGTGCCAGCAGCTTAGACAGCAACTATGGCTACACCTTC.

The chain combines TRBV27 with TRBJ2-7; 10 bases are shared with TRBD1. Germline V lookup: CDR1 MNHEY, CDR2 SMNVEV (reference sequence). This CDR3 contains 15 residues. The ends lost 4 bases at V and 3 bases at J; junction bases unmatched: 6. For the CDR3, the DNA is TGTGCCAGCAGTTCCCCGGGACAGGGGCGCTACGAGCAGTACTTC. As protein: CASSSPGQGRYEQYF.

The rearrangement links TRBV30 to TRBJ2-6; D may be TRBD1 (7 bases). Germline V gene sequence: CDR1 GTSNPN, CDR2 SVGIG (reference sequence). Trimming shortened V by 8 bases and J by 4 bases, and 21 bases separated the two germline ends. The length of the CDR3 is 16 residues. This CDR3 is CAQGGRPFVGANVLTF. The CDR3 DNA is TGTGCCCAGGGGGGCAGGCCCTTCGTGGGGGCCAACGTCCTGACTTTC. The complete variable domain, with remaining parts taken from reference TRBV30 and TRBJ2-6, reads SQTIHQWPATLVQPVGSPLSLECTVEGTSNPNLYWYRQAAGRGLQLLFYSVGIGQISSEVPQNLSASRPQDRQFILSSKKLLLSDSGFYLCAQGGRPFVGANVLTFGAGSRLTVL.

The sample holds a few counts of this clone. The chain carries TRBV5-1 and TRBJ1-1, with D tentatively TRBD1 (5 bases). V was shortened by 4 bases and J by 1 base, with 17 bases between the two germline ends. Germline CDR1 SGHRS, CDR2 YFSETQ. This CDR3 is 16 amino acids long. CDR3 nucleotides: TGCGCCAGCAGCCTCCCCCGGGTAGGGACGAACACTGAAGCTTTCTTT. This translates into CASSLPRVGTNTEAFF.

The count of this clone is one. CDR3 region: CAWSVPGGSNQPQHF. CDR3 bases: TGTGCCTGGAGTGTACCCGGGGGTAGCAATCAGCCCCAGCATTTT. This chain connects TRBV30 to TRBJ1-5; maybe TRBD1 (5 bases). Germline V gene data show CDR1 as GTSNPN and CDR2 as SVGIG (reference sequence). V shed 0 bases and J shed 0 bases, with 9 bases lying between them. There are 15 residues in the CDR3.

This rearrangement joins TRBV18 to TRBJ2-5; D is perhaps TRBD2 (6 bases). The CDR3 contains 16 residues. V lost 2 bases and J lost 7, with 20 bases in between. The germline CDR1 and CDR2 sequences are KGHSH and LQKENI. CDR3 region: CASSPAGQDLGMTQYF. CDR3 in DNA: TGTGCCAGCTCACCAGCGGGGCAGGACTTGGGTATGACCCAGTACTTC.

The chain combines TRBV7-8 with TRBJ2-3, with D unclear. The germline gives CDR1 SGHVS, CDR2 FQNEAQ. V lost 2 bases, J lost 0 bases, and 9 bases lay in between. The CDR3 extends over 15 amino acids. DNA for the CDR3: TGTGCCAGCAGCTTAAGAAGCTATAGCACAGATACGCAGTATTTT. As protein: CASSLRSYSTDTQYF.

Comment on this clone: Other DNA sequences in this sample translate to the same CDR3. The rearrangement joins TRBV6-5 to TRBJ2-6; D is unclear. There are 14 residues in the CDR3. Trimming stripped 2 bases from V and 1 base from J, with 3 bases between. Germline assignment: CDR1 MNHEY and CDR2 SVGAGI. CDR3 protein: CASSYLSGANVLTF. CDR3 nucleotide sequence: TGTGCCAGCAGTTACCTGTCTGGGGCCAACGTCCTGACTTTC.

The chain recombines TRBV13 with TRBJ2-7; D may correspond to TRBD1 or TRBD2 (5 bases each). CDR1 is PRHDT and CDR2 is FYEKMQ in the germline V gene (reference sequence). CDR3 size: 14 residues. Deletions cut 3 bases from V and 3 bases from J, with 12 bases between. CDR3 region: CASSFRPGSYEQYF. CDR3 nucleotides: TGTGCCAGCAGCTTCAGGCCAGGGAGCTACGAGCAGTACTTC.

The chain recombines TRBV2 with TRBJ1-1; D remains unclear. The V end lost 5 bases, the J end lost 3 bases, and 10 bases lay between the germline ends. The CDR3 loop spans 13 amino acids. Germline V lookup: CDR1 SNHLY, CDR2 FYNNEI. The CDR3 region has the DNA TGTGCCAGCAGTCCCCGGGAGGACACTGAAGCTTTCTTT. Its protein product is CASSPREDTEAFF.